The present T cell receptor (beta chain) was sequenced within a study of Ad26.COV2.S vaccination and SARS-CoV-2 variants. Sequencing was performed with immunoSEQ multiplex PCR; in TCRdb, only in-frame clones are kept and a portion is missing. The data hold hundreds of thousands of clones, with 80% to 90% observed a single time. The CDR3 has 17 amino acids. The ends lost 3 bases at V and 0 bases at J; junction bases unmatched: 6. CDR1 and CDR2 from the germline V gene are SGDLS and YYNGEE. Documented treatment: some 20 received Ad26.COV2.S at low or high dose, single or two shots; roughly 5 received placebo; per-sample allocation not given. Day 63 following the first vaccine or placebo injection was when the samples were taken. Boston hosted the donor, who was an adult aged 18-55 years. An Ad26 vector that expressed Wuhan-strain SARS-CoV-2 spike constituted the vaccine.

The source of this sequence is a person between 18 and 65 years old who received the Ad26.COV2.S COVID-19 vaccine or a placebo. This sample comprised peripheral blood, obtained in a trial of Ad26.COV2.S vaccine versus placebo. The chain employs TRBV9 and TRBJ2-3, with 11 bases fitting TRBD2. CDR3 amino acids: CASSGGLAGGSTDTQYF. In nucleotides, the CDR3 is TGTGCCAGCAGCGGAGGACTAGCGGGCGGTAGCACAGATACGCAGTATTTT.